Listed here are 5 T cell receptor beta chains from one sample, sequenced in a study of T cells after yellow fever vaccination. TCRdb recomputed calls from the 5' RACE reads with MiXCR, one row per CDR3 protein. This sample carries fewer than 500,000 distinct CDR3 sequences, around 20% of them seen once, and the ten largest clones take about 18%. The material was PBMCs, obtained before the yellow fever booster vaccination. These receptors were collected from a man aged 18 to 30 who received the YFV17D yellow fever vaccine.

This clonotype was detected only once. CDR3 protein: CASSYPRGPQHF. The CDR3 DNA is TGTGCCAGCAGTTACCCGAGAGGGCCCCAGCATTTT. The J gene is TRBJ1-5, the V gene TRBV6-2 or TRBV6-3; D is unclear. V lost 2 bases and J lost 9, with 8 bases in between. From germline, CDR1 is MNHEY and CDR2 SVGEGT. The CDR3 runs to 12 residues.

This clonotype was observed a few times. V is TRBV6-5 and J is TRBJ2-3, with a weak D call TRBD2 (5 bases). V was shortened by 11 bases and J by 6 bases, with 9 bases between the two germline ends. The V gene's germline CDR1 is MNHEY and CDR2 SVGAGI. The CDR3 covers 10 residues. The CDR3 DNA is TGTGCCGGCGGGCGGGATACGCAGTATTTT. It yields the protein CAGGRDTQYF.

This chain uses TRBV5-1 with TRBJ1-1; the match to TRBD1 covers 7 bases. The CDR3 sequence is 14 residues long. Per germline, CDR1 SGHRS and CDR2 YFSETQ. After removal of 4 bases from V and 6 bases from J, the junction contained 9 bases not matched to a gene. The CDR3 loop is CASSTSGQYPEAFF. Here the CDR3 DNA reads TGCGCCAGCAGCACCTCGGGACAGTACCCTGAAGCTTTCTTT.

This clonotype was recorded a few times. CDR3: CASSPQTENTEAFF. CDR3 DNA: TGTGCCAGCAGCCCCCAGACAGAGAACACTGAAGCTTTCTTT. The chain carries TRBV9 and TRBJ1-1, with D tentatively TRBD1 (5 bases). Trimming left V 4 bases short and J 1 base short, with 11 bases between. The CDR3 sequence is 14 residues long. Germline values: CDR1 SGDLS, CDR2 YYNGEE.

This sequence joins TRBV18 and TRBJ2-7; 8 nucleotides line up with TRBD2. The CDR3 covers 15 residues. Germline CDR1 and CDR2: KGHSH and LQKENI. Trimming removed 3 bases from V and 0 bases from J; junction bases left unmatched: 4. The CDR3 sequence is CASSPAGGPSYEQYF. The CDR3 DNA follows: TGTGCCAGCTCACCGGCGGGGGGTCCCTCCTACGAGCAGTACTTC. Full variable domain (missing parts from reference TRBV18 and TRBJ2-7): NAGVMQNPRHLVRRRGQEARLRCSPMKGHSHVYWYRQLPEEGLKFMVYLQKENIIDESGMPKERFSAEFPKEGPSILRIQQVVRGDSAAYFCASSPAGGPSYEQYFGPGTRLTVT.